The 29 T cell receptor beta chains in this list originate from one sample, sequenced in a study of graft-versus-host responses after intestinal transplantation. Assay used: immunoSEQ multiplex PCR; TCRdb lists only in-frame clones, some missing. The sample lists 50,000 to 75,000 clones, approximately 94% seen once, with approximately 0.4% in the top ten. Antigen specificity for these receptors is unknown. Sequencing was performed on unstimulated CD4+ T cells sorted from spleen or lymph node cells, taken before transplant. The receptor source for this set is a human donor who was the organ donor for an intestinal transplant.

The chain combines TRBV15 with TRBJ2-7; D is perhaps TRBD1 (7 bases). CDR3 size: 15 residues. V lost 0 bases and J 3 bases, leaving 12 bases between the germline ends. Germline CDR1 is LNHNV and CDR2 is YYDKDF (reference sequence). The DNA of the CDR3 is TGTGCCACCAGCAGAGAATGGGGGGACAGCTACGAGCAGTACTTC. Protein sequence: CATSREWGDSYEQYF.

This sequence joins TRBV5-5 and TRBJ1-5; 9 positions match TRBD1. V lost 4 bases and J lost 0; bases outside the gene matches: 5. CDR3 length: 16 residues. Germline V gene lookup returns CDR1 SGHKS and CDR2 YYEKEE (reference sequence). The DNA of the CDR3 is TGTGCCAGCAGCACAGGGACAGGGTATAGCAATCAGCCCCAGCATTTT. It encodes CASSTGTGYSNQPQHF.

The genes are TRBV2 and TRBJ2-1, with D unresolved. The germline V and J ends were trimmed by 2 bases and 0 bases, with 5 bases remaining between them. CDR1 and CDR2 from the germline V gene are SNHLY and FYNNEI. The CDR3 contains 14 residues. This CDR3 is CASSEFRSYNEQFF. For the CDR3, the DNA is TGTGCCAGCAGTGAATTTCGCTCCTACAATGAGCAGTTCTTC.

The chain is built from TRBV7-3 and TRBJ2-1; D is possibly TRBD1 (6 bases). The CDR3 has 13 residues. Germline CDR1 and CDR2: SGHTA and FQGTGA. Deletions cut 1 base from V and 12 bases from J, with 13 bases between. CDR3 DNA sequence: TGTGCCAGCAGCTTAAATTCAGGGGACGGGCAGTTCTTC. Its translation is CASSLNSGDGQFF.

The CDR3 region is CASSPRTGAAYEQYF. Written as DNA, the CDR3 is TGTGCCAGCTCACCACGGACAGGGGCCGCCTACGAGCAGTACTTC. The gene calls are TRBV18 and TRBJ2-5; 9 bases are shared with TRBD1. The J call may be mistaken, given a closer DNA end match to TRBJ2-7. CDR3 length equals 15 residues. CDR1 and CDR2 (germline): KGHSH, LQKENI.

This clone was detected a few times. The same CDR3 is also encoded by other DNA sequences in this sample. The gene calls are TRBV7-2 and TRBJ2-7, with 10 bases that match TRBD2. CDR1 and CDR2 from the germline V gene are SGHTA and FQGNSA. The CDR3 totals 15 residues. With 2 bases clipped from V and 3 bases from J, the junction kept 4 bases outside the gene matches. The CDR3 DNA follows: TGTGCCAGCAGCTTAAGGAGCGGGGGGGGCTACGAGCAGTACTTC. Amino acids: CASSLRSGGGYEQYF. Full variable domain (outside the CDR3, taken from reference TRBV7-2 and TRBJ2-7): GAGVSQSPSNKVTEKGKDVELRCDPISGHTALYWYRQSLGQGLEFLIYFQGNSAPDKSGLPSDRFSAERTGGSVSTLTIQRTQQEDSAVYLCASSLRSGGGYEQYFGPGTRLTVT.

The genes are TRBV4-1 and TRBJ2-3; unclear D gene. Per the germline V gene, CDR1 is MGHRA and CDR2 is YSYEKL. Trimming stripped 4 bases from V and 6 bases from J, with 11 bases between. The CDR3 runs 13 residues. DNA of the CDR3: TGCGCCAGCAGCCCCACCAGAGCGGATACGCAGTATTTT. Translated: CASSPTRADTQYF.

The chain links TRBV5-6 to TRBJ1-6; tentative D call: TRBD1 (5 bases). Looked up from germline, CDR1 is SGHDT and CDR2 is YYEEEE. There are 18 residues in the CDR3. The V and J ends lost 4 bases and 8 bases respectively, with 25 bases between them. The CDR3: CASSPSYPGTKLYSPLHF. CDR3 nucleotide sequence: TGTGCCAGCAGCCCGTCATACCCCGGGACGAAGTTATATTCACCCCTCCACTTT.

This clone is a singleton in its sample. V and J are TRBV7-2 and TRBJ1-5; D call uncertain. This CDR3 is 12 amino acids long. Germline CDR1 reads SGHTA; CDR2 reads FQGNSA. V dropped 5 bases and J dropped 5 bases, with 7 bases sitting between them. The chain's CDR3 is CASSSEHQPQHF. Here the CDR3 DNA reads TGTGCCAGCAGCAGCGAACATCAGCCCCAGCATTTT.

The V call is TRBV6-5, the J call TRBJ1-2, with D maybe TRBD1 (6 bases). The germline V gene has CDR1 MNHEY and CDR2 SVGAGI. Trimming pared 2 bases from V and 0 bases from J, leaving 13 bases between. The CDR3 spans 16 residues. CDR3 DNA: TGTGCCAGCAGTTACAAGGGGGGAATTACTAACTATGGCTACACCTTC. As protein: CASSYKGGITNYGYTF.

This clone occurred once. The chain recombines TRBV18 with TRBJ2-3, with TRBD2 matching over 8 bases. J gave up 2 bases and V 5 bases, and 12 bases lay outside the gene matches. Germline-derived CDR1 and CDR2 are KGHSH and LQKENI. This CDR3 region has 17 residues. CDR3 residues: CASSSLPGLVVTDTQYF. DNA of the CDR3: TGTGCCAGCTCAAGCCTCCCGGGACTAGTGGTCACAGATACGCAGTATTTT.

The V gene is TRBV7-2, the J gene TRBJ2-1; no definite D call. Per the germline V gene, CDR1 is SGHTA and CDR2 is FQGNSA. Trimming took off 3 bases at V and 3 bases at J, with 6 bases between the two ends. The CDR3 is made up of 13 amino acids. CDR3 amino acids: CASSFESYNEQFF. The CDR3 DNA reads TGTGCCAGCAGCTTTGAAAGCTACAATGAGCAGTTCTTC.

The chain joins TRBV7-2 to TRBJ1-1; TRBD1 matches 8 bases. CDR3 length: 14 residues. CDR1 is SGHTA, CDR2 FQGNSA, per germline. V trimming: 6 bases; J trimming: 2 bases; junction bases outside the gene matches: 5. CDR3 in amino acids: CASSLRGLNTEAFF. The CDR3 nucleotides read TGTGCCAGCAGTCTCAGGGGGCTTAACACTGAAGCTTTCTTT.

This sequence joins TRBV6-6 and TRBJ2-1; D possibly uses TRBD1 or TRBD2 (5 bases each). The ends were cut back, 2 bases at V and 9 bases at J, with 5 bases in the middle. There are 11 residues in the CDR3. Germline assignment: CDR1 MNHNY and CDR2 SVGAGI (reference sequence). CDR3 sequence reads: CASSYGGEQFF. CDR3 bases: TGTGCCAGCAGTTACGGGGGTGAGCAGTTCTTC.

The V gene is TRBV11-3, the J gene TRBJ2-1, with D unclear. Germline V gene sequence: CDR1 SGHNT, CDR2 YENEEA. The CDR3 runs 13 residues. V was shortened by 2 bases and J by 8 bases, with 10 bases between the two germline ends. The CDR3 DNA follows: TGTGCCAGCAGCTTACTCCCTAGGGATGAGCAGTTCTTC. Its protein product is CASSLLPRDEQFF.

The rearrangement links TRBV6-1 to TRBJ2-5; 11 bases fit TRBD2. The CDR3 contains 14 residues. CDR1 and CDR2 from the germline V gene are MNHNS and SASEGT. Trimming cost V 6 bases and J 4 bases; bases outside gene matches: 4. The CDR3, as DNA: TGTGCCAGCAGACCTCTAGCGGGAGGAGAGACCCAGTACTTC. Its protein is CASRPLAGGETQYF.

The chain combines TRBV5-1 with TRBJ2-3; TRBD2 matches 9 bases. This CDR3 has 16 residues. The V segment lost 0 bases and the J segment 4 bases; nucleotides outside the gene matches: 6. CDR1 is SGHRS and CDR2 is YFSETQ in the germline V gene. CDR3 in amino acids: CASSLAFSGGPDTQYF. The DNA for the CDR3 is TGCGCCAGCAGCTTGGCCTTCAGCGGGGGGCCAGATACGCAGTATTTT. The whole variable domain, remainder taken from reference TRBV5-1 and TRBJ2-3, is KAGVTQTPRYLIKTRGQQVTLSCSPISGHRSVSWYQQTPGQGLQFLFEYFSETQRNKGNFPGRFSGRQFSNSRSEMNVSTLELGDSALYLCASSLAFSGGPDTQYFGPGTRLTVL.

The chain couples TRBV18 to TRBJ2-3; D possibly corresponds to TRBD2 (5 bases). Germline V gene data show CDR1 as KGHSH and CDR2 as LQKENI. Between the trimmed V and J ends, which lost 2 bases and 5 bases, there was a span of 8 bases. CDR3 size: 13 residues. CDR3 sequence reads: CASSPSAGDTQYF. CDR3 nucleotide sequence: TGTGCCAGCTCACCATCGGCGGGAGATACGCAGTATTTT.

The rearrangement uses TRBV5-6 and TRBJ1-1, with a weak D call TRBD1 (6 bases). CDR1 SGHDT and CDR2 YYEEEE come from the germline V gene. The CDR3 spans 14 residues. Trimming took off 0 bases at V and 8 bases at J, with 14 bases between the two ends. DNA of the CDR3: TGTGCCAGCAGCTTGGGCGGGGGGGCCCCCGAAGCTTTCTTT. It encodes CASSLGGGAPEAFF.

This rearrangement joins TRBV6-6 to TRBJ2-4, with 11 bases lining up with TRBD2. The CDR3 consists of 15 residues. The junction had 8 bases not matched to a gene; V was cut back by 6 bases and J by 7 bases. Germline lookup yields CDR1 MNHNY and CDR2 SVGAGI (reference sequence). CDR3 sequence: CASRSNSGGANIQYF. DNA for the CDR3: TGTGCCAGCAGGTCCAATAGCGGGGGGGCGAACATTCAGTACTTC.

This chain joins TRBV4-3 and TRBJ2-1, with 9 bases that match TRBD2. V shed 5 bases, J shed 2 bases, and the junction held 4 bases outside the gene matches. The length of the CDR3 is 15 residues. In germline, CDR1 is LGHNA, CDR2 YSLEER. This CDR3 reads CASSERGATYNEQFF. As DNA, the CDR3 is TGCGCCAGCAGCGAGCGGGGGGCAACCTACAATGAGCAGTTCTTC.

The rearrangement links TRBV11-2 to TRBJ2-5; D uncertain. Trimming cost V 1 base and J 2 bases, with 5 bases left between them. CDR1 is SGHAT and CDR2 is FQNNGV in the germline V gene. The CDR3 is 13 residues long. This CDR3 is CASSLGSQETQYF. DNA of the CDR3: TGTGCCAGCAGCTTAGGCAGTCAAGAGACCCAGTACTTC.

This clone was recorded only once. The chain carries TRBV2 and TRBJ1-4, with TRBD1 identical over 9 bases. This CDR3 region has 14 residues. The V and J ends lost 5 bases and 8 bases, in that order; junction bases with no gene match: 6. Germline V gene data show CDR1 as SNHLY and CDR2 as FYNNEI. CDR3: CASSYRQGGEKLFF. The CDR3 nucleotides are TGTGCCAGCAGTTACCGACAGGGGGGCGAAAAACTGTTTTTT. The full variable domain, completed using reference TRBV2 and TRBJ1-4, is EPEVTQTPSHQVTQMGQEVILRCVPISNHLYFYWYRQILGQKVEFLVSFYNNEISEKSEIFDDQFSVERPDGSNFTLKIRSTKLEDSAMYFCASSYRQGGEKLFFGSGTQLSVL.

This clone was observed a few times. V is TRBV18 and J is TRBJ1-4, with 8 bases aligning to TRBD1. V lost 3 bases, J lost 0 bases, and 0 bases stayed unmatched. This CDR3 has 15 amino acids. Germline CDR1 KGHSH, CDR2 LQKENI. CDR3 DNA sequence: TGTGCCAGCTCACCGGACAGGGCAACTAATGAAAAACTGTTTTTT. As protein: CASSPDRATNEKLFF.

This chain joins TRBV2 and TRBJ2-2, with D unresolved. CDR3 length: 13 amino acids. V was shortened by 6 bases and J by 0 bases, with 5 bases between the two germline ends. CDR1 SNHLY and CDR2 FYNNEI come from the germline V gene. The CDR3 region is CASRGANTGELFF. CDR3 bases: TGTGCCAGCAGGGGTGCGAACACCGGGGAGCTGTTTTTT.

The rearrangement links TRBV18 to TRBJ2-7; 12 nucleotides line up with TRBD1. V lost 5 bases to trimming and J lost 5 bases; unmatched junction nucleotides: 7. In germline, CDR1 is KGHSH, CDR2 LQKENI. This CDR3 spans 15 amino acids. The DNA of the CDR3 is TGTGCCAGCTCAGAGACCGGGACAGGGGGCGACGAGCAGTACTTC. Amino acids: CASSETGTGGDEQYF.

The chain is built from TRBV6-5 and TRBJ2-5; unclear D gene. Germline V gives CDR1 MNHEY, CDR2 SVGAGI. Trimming pared 2 bases from V and 1 base from J, leaving 5 bases between. The CDR3 length is 13 residues. CDR3 region: CASSYDFQETQYF. As DNA, the CDR3 is TGTGCCAGCAGTTACGACTTCCAAGAGACCCAGTACTTC.

This clone showed up just once. The chain carries TRBV5-4 and TRBJ2-1; D gene ambiguous. Germline V lookup: CDR1 SGHNT, CDR2 YYREEE (reference sequence). The CDR3 has 11 residues. Deletions cut 4 bases from V and 8 bases from J, with 7 bases between. The CDR3 region has the DNA TGTGCCAGCAGCGGGTACCATGAGCAGTTCTTC. Protein product: CASSGYHEQFF.

CDR3 bases: TGCGCCAGCAGCCCCTCCCCACTAGCGGGGGGGCCTGGCACCGGGGAGCTGTTTTTT. Its protein is CASSPSPLAGGPGTGELFF. The chain is built from TRBV5-1 and TRBJ2-2, with 13 positions matching TRBD2. The germline V gene has CDR1 SGHRS and CDR2 YFSETQ. V shed 4 bases, J shed 4 bases, and the junction held 13 bases outside the gene matches. The CDR3 sequence is 19 residues long.